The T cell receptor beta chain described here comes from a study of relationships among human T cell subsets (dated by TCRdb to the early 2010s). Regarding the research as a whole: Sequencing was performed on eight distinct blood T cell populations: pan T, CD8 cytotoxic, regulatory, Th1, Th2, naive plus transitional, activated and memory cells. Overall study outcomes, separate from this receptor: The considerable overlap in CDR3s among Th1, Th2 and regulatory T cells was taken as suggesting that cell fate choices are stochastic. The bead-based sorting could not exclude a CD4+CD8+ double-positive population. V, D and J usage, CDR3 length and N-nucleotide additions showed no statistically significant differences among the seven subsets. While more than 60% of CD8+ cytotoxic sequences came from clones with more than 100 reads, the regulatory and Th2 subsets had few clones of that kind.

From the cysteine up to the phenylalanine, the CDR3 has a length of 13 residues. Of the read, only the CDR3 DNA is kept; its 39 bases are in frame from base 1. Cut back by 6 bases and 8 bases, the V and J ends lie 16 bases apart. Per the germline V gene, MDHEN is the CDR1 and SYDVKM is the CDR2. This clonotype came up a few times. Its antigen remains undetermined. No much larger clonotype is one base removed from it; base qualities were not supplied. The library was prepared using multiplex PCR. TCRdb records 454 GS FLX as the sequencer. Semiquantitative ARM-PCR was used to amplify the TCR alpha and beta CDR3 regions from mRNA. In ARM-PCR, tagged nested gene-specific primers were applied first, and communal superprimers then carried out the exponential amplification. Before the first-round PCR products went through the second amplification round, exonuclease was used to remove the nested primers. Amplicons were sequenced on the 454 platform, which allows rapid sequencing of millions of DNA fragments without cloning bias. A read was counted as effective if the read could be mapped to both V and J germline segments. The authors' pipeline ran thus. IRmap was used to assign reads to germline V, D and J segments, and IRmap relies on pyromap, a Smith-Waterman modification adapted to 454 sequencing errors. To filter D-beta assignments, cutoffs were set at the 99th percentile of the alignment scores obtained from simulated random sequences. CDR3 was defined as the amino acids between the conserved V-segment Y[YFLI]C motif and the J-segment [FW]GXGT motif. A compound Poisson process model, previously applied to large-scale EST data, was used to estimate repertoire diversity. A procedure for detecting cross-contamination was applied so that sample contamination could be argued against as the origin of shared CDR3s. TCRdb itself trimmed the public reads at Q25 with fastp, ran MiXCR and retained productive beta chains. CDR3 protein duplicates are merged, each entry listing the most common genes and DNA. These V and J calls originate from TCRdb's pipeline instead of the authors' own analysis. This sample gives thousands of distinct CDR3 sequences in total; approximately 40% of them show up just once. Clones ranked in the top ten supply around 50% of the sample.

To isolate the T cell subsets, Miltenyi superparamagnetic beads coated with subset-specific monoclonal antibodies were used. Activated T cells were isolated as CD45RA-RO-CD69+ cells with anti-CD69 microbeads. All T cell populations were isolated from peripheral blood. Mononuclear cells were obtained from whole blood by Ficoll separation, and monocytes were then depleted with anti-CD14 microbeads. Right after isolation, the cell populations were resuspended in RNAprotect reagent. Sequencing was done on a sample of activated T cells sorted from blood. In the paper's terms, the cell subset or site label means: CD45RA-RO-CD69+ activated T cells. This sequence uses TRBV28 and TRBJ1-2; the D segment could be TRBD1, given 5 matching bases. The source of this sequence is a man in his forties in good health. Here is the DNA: TGTGCCAGCAGCCGGGACGGCTTGGGGGGCTACACCTTC. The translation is CASSRDGLGGYTF.